These 13 T cell receptor beta chains were all obtained from the same sample, sequenced in a study of blood T cell repertoires in COVID-19. Assay: immunoSEQ multiplex PCR; the TCRdb copy retains only in-frame clones and omits some. This sample has 80,000 to 100,000 clones; approximately 74% occur once, and the top ten carry 3.9%. The sequencing sample was made of peripheral blood. These receptors were collected from a man aged 65-85 years with COVID-19, enrolled during active disease.

The genes are TRBV5-1 and TRBJ1-1; 7 nucleotides line up with TRBD1. This CDR3 is 14 amino acids long. V was clipped by 2 bases and J by 0 bases; unmatched bases: 1. The germline gives CDR1 SGHRS, CDR2 YFSETQ. The CDR3 coding sequence is TGCGCCAGCAGCTTCACAGGGGTGAACACTGAAGCTTTCTTT. Its translation: CASSFTGVNTEAFF.

The chain couples TRBV10-3 to TRBJ1-1, with D uncertain. V was clipped by 5 bases and J by 0 bases, with 10 bases between them. The germline V gene has CDR1 ENHRY and CDR2 SYGVKD. The CDR3 consists of 14 residues. CDR3 residues: CAISSGLMNTEAFF. CDR3 sequence (DNA): TGTGCCATCAGTTCCGGACTGATGAACACTGAAGCTTTCTTT.

This clone was seen many times. V is TRBV3-1 (or the pseudogene TRBV3-2) and J is TRBJ2-7, with 8 bases that match TRBD2. V dropped 4 bases and J dropped 1; count of bases not matched to a gene: 9. The CDR3 consists of 16 residues. In germline, CDR1 is LGHDT, CDR2 YNNKEL (reference sequence). Here the CDR3 DNA reads TGTGCCAGCAGCCCCCTCGGACGGGAGGGTTCCTACGAGCAGTACTTC. Its translation: CASSPLGREGSYEQYF.

DNA of the CDR3: TGTGCCAGCAGCTTCTCCGGGACAGGGCGCAACGAGCAGTACTTC. Translating it yields CASSFSGTGRNEQYF. The chain is built from TRBV7-8 and TRBJ2-7; 9 bases fit TRBD1. In germline, CDR1 is SGHVS, CDR2 FQNEAQ. The V gene end was trimmed by 3 bases and the J gene end by 5 bases; junction bases not matched to a gene: 8. This CDR3 comprises 15 residues.

V gene TRBV28 combines with J gene TRBJ1-1; unclear D gene. The V end was cut by 7 bases, the J end by 0 bases, with 12 bases between. The CDR3 spans 14 residues. Germline V CDR1 and CDR2: MDHEN, SYDVKM. The CDR3 nucleotides are TGTGCCAGCACCACCGGGTCGGTGAACACTGAAGCTTTCTTT. Translating gives CASTTGSVNTEAFF.

V and J are TRBV3-1 (or the pseudogene TRBV3-2) and TRBJ2-7; D is possibly TRBD2 (5 bases). The CDR3 has 16 residues. V lost 1 base to trimming and J lost 1 base, with 14 bases between them. Germline V gene lookup returns CDR1 LGHDT and CDR2 YNNKEL (reference sequence). The CDR3 DNA reads TGTGCCAGCAGCCAAGCGGGAAGGTGGTTATCCTACGAGCAGTACTTC. This encodes CASSQAGRWLSYEQYF.

V is TRBV10-3 and J is TRBJ2-3; D might be TRBD2 (6 bases). The CDR3 runs to 15 residues. Germline V gene data show CDR1 as ENHRY and CDR2 as SYGVKD. Between the trimmed V and J ends, which lost 2 bases and 0 bases, there was a span of 9 bases. The CDR3 DNA follows: TGTGCCATCAGTGAGGGCGGGACTAGCACAGATACGCAGTATTTT. The encoded protein is CAISEGGTSTDTQYF.

V is TRBV5-4 and J is TRBJ1-1; no clear D gene. Trimming removed 1 base from V and 4 bases from J, with 17 bases in between. The CDR3 runs 16 residues. Looked up from germline, CDR1 is SGHNT and CDR2 is YYREEE (reference sequence). The chain's CDR3 is CASSLQRGGSGTEAFF. DNA of the CDR3: TGTGCCAGCAGCTTGCAGCGGGGAGGTTCCGGCACTGAAGCTTTCTTT.

J is TRBJ1-1 and V is TRBV21-1; the table assigns TRBD1, which was not confirmed against the DNA. TRBV21-1 constitutes a pseudogene. The CDR3 length is 12 residues. The CDR3: CASSKMAGPAFF. DNA for the CDR3: TGTGCCAGCAGCAAGATGGCAGGGCCAGCTTTCTTT.

This clone was recorded only once. The rearrangement joins TRBV18 to TRBJ2-1, with D unresolved. The CDR3 length is 12 residues. Deletions cut 3 bases from V and 6 bases from J, with 6 bases between. CDR1 is KGHSH and CDR2 is LQKENI in the germline V gene. CDR3 loop: CASSPSINEQFF. In DNA form, the CDR3 reads TGTGCCAGCTCACCGAGTATCAATGAGCAGTTCTTC.

The V call is TRBV6-5, the J call TRBJ2-3; D call uncertain. The germline gives CDR1 MNHEY, CDR2 SVGAGI. V was trimmed by 0 bases and J by 0 bases, leaving 7 bases between them. This CDR3 contains 15 residues. The CDR3 protein is CASSYSVTSTDTQYF. CDR3 nucleotides: TGTGCCAGCAGTTACTCGGTGACTAGCACAGATACGCAGTATTTT.

This chain links TRBV11-2 with TRBJ2-5, with D unresolved. CDR1 and CDR2 from the germline V gene are SGHAT and FQNNGV. The CDR3 extends over 13 amino acids. Trimming stripped 5 bases from V and 5 bases from J, with 12 bases between. CDR3 sequence (DNA): TGTGCCAGCAGCCCCCCCAGTATCGAGACCCAGTACTTC. This translates into CASSPPSIETQYF.

This chain uses TRBV10-3 with TRBJ2-2, with D maybe TRBD1 (5 bases). CDR3 length: 15 amino acids. The V and J ends lost 2 bases and 5 bases respectively, with 12 bases between them. Germline loops: CDR1 ENHRY, CDR2 SYGVKD. CDR3 sequence reads: CAISEGSQGTGELFF. The CDR3 DNA reads TGTGCCATCAGTGAGGGATCCCAGGGAACCGGGGAGCTGTTTTTT.